The 17 T cell receptor beta chains below come from one sample, sequenced in a study of blood T cell repertoires in COVID-19. Method: immunoSEQ multiplex PCR; TCRdb's copy keeps in-frame clones and lacks some. The data hold more than 200,000 clones, with roughly 84% observed a single time. The sample comprised peripheral blood. Every receptor here comes from a woman in her forties who had recovered from COVID-19.

The chain carries TRBV9 and TRBJ2-3; 8 nucleotides match TRBD2. The V gene's germline CDR1 is SGDLS and CDR2 YYNGEE. The ends lost 0 bases at V and 6 bases at J; junction bases unmatched: 12. The CDR3 is 17 residues long. CDR3 sequence: CASSVASGTRSSDTQYF. In DNA form, the CDR3 reads TGTGCCAGCAGCGTAGCTTCCGGGACTAGATCTTCCGATACGCAGTATTTT. The whole variable domain, filled in from reference TRBV9 and TRBJ2-3, reads DSGVTQTPKHLITATGQRVTLRCSPRSGDLSVYWYQQSLDQGLQFLIQYYNGEERAKGNILERFSAQQFPDLHSELNLSSLELGDSALYFCASSVASGTRSSDTQYFGPGTRLTVL.

The genes are TRBV3-1 (or the pseudogene TRBV3-2) and TRBJ2-3, with D possibly matching TRBD2 (5 bases). The germline V gene has CDR1 LGHDT and CDR2 YNNKEL (reference sequence). The CDR3 consists of 14 residues. The ends were cut back, 2 bases at V and 0 bases at J, with 6 bases in the middle. CDR3 sequence reads: CASSQRTSTDTQYF. CDR3 DNA: TGTGCCAGCAGCCAACGGACTAGCACAGATACGCAGTATTTT.

The chain carries TRBV28 and TRBJ1-3, with 8 nucleotides matching TRBD1. Germline CDR1 reads MDHEN; CDR2 reads SYDVKM. The CDR3 has 15 residues. V shed 9 bases, J shed 2 bases, and the junction held 9 bases outside the gene matches. CDR3 amino acids: CASTLTTGAGNTIYF. The CDR3 nucleotides read TGTGCCAGTACTTTGACGACAGGGGCTGGAAACACCATATATTTT.

The chain has TRBV19 and TRBJ2-7; possibly TRBD1 for D (6 bases). The CDR3 is 13 amino acids. Trimming took 5 bases from V and 3 from J, leaving 11 bases between them. CDR1 LNHDA and CDR2 SQIVND come from the germline V gene (reference sequence). The CDR3 coding sequence is TGTGCCAGTAGTCTAAACAGGGACTACGAGCAGTACTTC. Its translation is CASSLNRDYEQYF.

The chain couples TRBV6-6 to TRBJ1-1, with D possibly being TRBD1 (6 bases). CDR1 MNHNY and CDR2 SVGAGI come from the germline V gene (reference sequence). The V and J ends lost 5 bases and 8 bases respectively, with 18 bases between them. There are 14 residues in the CDR3. CDR3: CASSRTGGYGEAFF. The CDR3 bases are TGTGCCAGCAGTCGGACTGGGGGCTACGGGGAAGCTTTCTTT.

The chain links TRBV5-1 to TRBJ1-1, with 10 bases that match TRBD1. Germline loops: CDR1 SGHRS, CDR2 YFSETQ. The CDR3 runs 14 residues. Trimming at V came to 3 bases and at J to 7 bases, leaving 6 bases not matched to a gene. CDR3 nucleotide sequence: TGCGCCAGCAGCTCCGGACAGGGGGGTGGTGAAGCTTTCTTT. It encodes CASSSGQGGGEAFF.

As regards this clone: At the DNA level, this CDR3 is encoded by other sequences in the same sample as well. This chain links TRBV5-1 with TRBJ2-3; TRBD1 matches at 7 bases. The germline V gene encodes CDR1 SGHRS and CDR2 YFSETQ. V shed 4 bases and J 2 bases; nucleotides not matched to a gene: 4. The CDR3 has 14 amino acids. The CDR3 bases are TGCGCCAGCAGCCTGGGACAGAACACAGATACGCAGTATTTT. It encodes CASSLGQNTDTQYF. The complete variable domain, with remaining parts taken from reference TRBV5-1 and TRBJ2-3, reads KAGVTQTPRYLIKTRGQQVTLSCSPISGHRSVSWYQQTPGQGLQFLFEYFSETQRNKGNFPGRFSGRQFSNSRSEMNVSTLELGDSALYLCASSLGQNTDTQYFGPGTRLTVL.

This chain uses TRBV25-1 with TRBJ1-4, with a weak D call TRBD1 (6 bases). Germline CDR1 and CDR2: MGHDK and SYGVNS. V was pared by 5 bases and J by 3 bases, with 13 bases between. The CDR3 covers 15 residues. CDR3 sequence reads: CASSLGGVPNEKLFF. CDR3 DNA: TGTGCCAGCAGTTTAGGGGGGGTCCCTAATGAAAAACTGTTTTTT. The variable domain in full, completed from reference TRBV25-1 and TRBJ1-4, reads EADIYQTPRYLVIGTGKKITLECSQTMGHDKMYWYQQDPGMELHLIHYSYGVNSTEKGDLSSESTVSRIRTEHFPLTLESARPSHTSQYLCASSLGGVPNEKLFFGSGTQLSVL.

The chain has TRBV9 and TRBJ1-3; D possibly corresponds to TRBD1 (6 bases). The germline V gene has CDR1 SGDLS and CDR2 YYNGEE. The CDR3 length is 16 residues. Trimming removed 4 bases at V and 1 base at J, with 15 bases between. The CDR3 region has the DNA TGTGCCAGCAGCCCTCTCCGGGGGGCGTCTGGAAACACCATATATTTT. It yields the protein CASSPLRGASGNTIYF.

This chain joins TRBV10-3 and TRBJ1-1, with 7 positions matching TRBD1. The CDR3 is made up of 14 amino acids. Germline CDR1 and CDR2: ENHRY and SYGVKD. Germline trimming cut 4 bases from V and 2 bases from J; bases unmatched to any gene: 4. The CDR3 DNA is TGTGCCATCAGTGTCGGACAGGCCAACACTGAAGCTTTCTTT. It specifies CAISVGQANTEAFF.

The rearrangement links TRBV30 to TRBJ1-5; possible D gene TRBD1, 5 bases. CDR1 and CDR2 (germline): GTSNPN, SVGIG (reference sequence). Trimming shortened V by 1 base and J by 2 bases, and 6 bases separated the two germline ends. This CDR3 has 13 amino acids. CDR3 sequence reads: CAWSEQGNQPQHF. DNA for the CDR3: TGTGCCTGGAGTGAACAGGGCAATCAGCCCCAGCATTTT. The entire variable domain, with the rest obtained from reference TRBV30 and TRBJ1-5, is as follows: SQTIHQWPATLVQPVGSPLSLECTVEGTSNPNLYWYRQAAGRGLQLLFYSVGIGQISSEVPQNLSASRPQDRQFILSSKKLLLSDSGFYLCAWSEQGNQPQHFGDGTRLSIL.

The J gene is TRBJ1-2, the V gene TRBV9, with D possibly TRBD1 on 5 matching bases. The CDR3 is 16 residues long. Germline CDR1 reads SGDLS; CDR2 reads YYNGEE. Trimming stripped 0 bases from V and 7 bases from J, with 19 bases between. The CDR3 region has the DNA TGTGCCAGCAGCGTAGACCCCCAGCGGGACGGTGGTGGCTACACCTTC. Translation: CASSVDPQRDGGGYTF.

The rearrangement joins TRBV19 to TRBJ1-2; D unresolved. V dropped 7 bases and J dropped 5 bases, with 23 bases sitting between them. CDR1 is LNHDA and CDR2 is SQIVND in the germline V gene (reference sequence). The CDR3 sequence is 16 residues long. The DNA for the CDR3 is TGTGCCAGTACCGACGGTGGCGGGTCGGAGTTTTATGGCTACACCTTC. It is translated as CASTDGGGSEFYGYTF. Drawing the rest from reference TRBV19 and TRBJ1-2, the complete variable domain is DGGITQSPKYLFRKEGQNVTLSCEQNLNHDAMYWYRQDPGQGLRLIYYSQIVNDFQKGDIAEGYSVSREKKESFPLTVTSAQKNPTAFYLCASTDGGGSEFYGYTFGSGTRLTVV.

J is TRBJ1-4 and V is TRBV28; 8 nucleotides agree with TRBD1. Germline V gives CDR1 MDHEN, CDR2 SYDVKM. V lost 6 bases to trimming and J lost 4 bases; unmatched junction nucleotides: 4. The CDR3 has 14 amino acids. Here the CDR3 DNA reads TGTGCCAGCAGCCGGACAGGGAGTAATGAAAAACTGTTTTTT. As protein: CASSRTGSNEKLFF.

The genes are TRBV18 and TRBJ1-1; weak D call: TRBD1 (5 bases). The ends were cut back, 3 bases at V and 5 bases at J, with 13 bases in the middle. The CDR3 spans 14 residues. Germline V lookup: CDR1 KGHSH, CDR2 LQKENI. The CDR3 reads CASSPPQGQTEAFF. CDR3 nucleotide sequence: TGTGCCAGCTCACCGCCCCAGGGTCAAACTGAAGCTTTCTTT.

Here the CDR3 reads CASSSGTQSGANVLTF. For the CDR3, the DNA is TGTGCCAGCAGTTCCGGGACTCAGTCTGGGGCCAACGTCCTGACTTTC. The rearrangement links TRBV6-5 to TRBJ2-6; a weak D match, TRBD2 (6 bases). This CDR3 is 16 amino acids long. V gave up 4 bases and J gave up 1 base, with 11 bases separating them. CDR1 and CDR2 from the germline V gene are MNHEY and SVGAGI.

The chain couples TRBV24-1 to TRBJ1-1; 7 bases align to TRBD1. Germline-derived CDR1 and CDR2 are KGHDR and SFDVKD. The CDR3 is 16 amino acids. Losses at the gene ends were 2 bases for V and 4 bases for J; bases not matched to a gene: 9. CDR3 protein: CATSDSNQGGTTEAFF. CDR3 DNA sequence: TGTGCCACCAGTGATTCAAATCAAGGGGGCACCACTGAAGCTTTCTTT.